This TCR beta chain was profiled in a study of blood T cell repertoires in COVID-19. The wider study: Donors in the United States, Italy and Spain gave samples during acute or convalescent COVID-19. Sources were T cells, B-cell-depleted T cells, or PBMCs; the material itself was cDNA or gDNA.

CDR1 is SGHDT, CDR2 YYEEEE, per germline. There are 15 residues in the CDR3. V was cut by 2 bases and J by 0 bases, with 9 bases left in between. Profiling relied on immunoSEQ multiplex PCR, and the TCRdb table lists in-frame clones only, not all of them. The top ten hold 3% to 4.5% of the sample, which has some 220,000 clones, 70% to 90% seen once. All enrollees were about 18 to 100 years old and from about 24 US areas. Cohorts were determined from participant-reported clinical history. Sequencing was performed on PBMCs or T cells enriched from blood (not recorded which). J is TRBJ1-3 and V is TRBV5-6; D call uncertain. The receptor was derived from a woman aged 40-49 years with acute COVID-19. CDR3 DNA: TGTGCCAGCAGCTTTCGTGGCAGCTCTGGAAACACCATATATTTT. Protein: CASSFRGSSGNTIYF.